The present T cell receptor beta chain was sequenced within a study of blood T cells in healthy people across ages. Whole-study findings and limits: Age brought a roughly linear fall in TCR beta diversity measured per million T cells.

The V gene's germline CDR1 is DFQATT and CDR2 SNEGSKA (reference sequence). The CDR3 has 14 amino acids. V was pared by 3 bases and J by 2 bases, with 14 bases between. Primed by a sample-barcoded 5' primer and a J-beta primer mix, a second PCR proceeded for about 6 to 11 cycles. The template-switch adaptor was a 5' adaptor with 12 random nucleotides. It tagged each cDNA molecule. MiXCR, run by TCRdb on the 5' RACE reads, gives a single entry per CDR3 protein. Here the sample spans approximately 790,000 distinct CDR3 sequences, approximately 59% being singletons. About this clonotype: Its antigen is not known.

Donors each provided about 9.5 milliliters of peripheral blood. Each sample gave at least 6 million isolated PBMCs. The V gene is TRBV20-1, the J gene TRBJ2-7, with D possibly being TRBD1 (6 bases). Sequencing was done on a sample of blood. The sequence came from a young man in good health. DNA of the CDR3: TGCAGTGCTAGGCCTGGGGGCCTCACCTACGAGCAGTACTTC. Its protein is CSARPGGLTYEQYF.